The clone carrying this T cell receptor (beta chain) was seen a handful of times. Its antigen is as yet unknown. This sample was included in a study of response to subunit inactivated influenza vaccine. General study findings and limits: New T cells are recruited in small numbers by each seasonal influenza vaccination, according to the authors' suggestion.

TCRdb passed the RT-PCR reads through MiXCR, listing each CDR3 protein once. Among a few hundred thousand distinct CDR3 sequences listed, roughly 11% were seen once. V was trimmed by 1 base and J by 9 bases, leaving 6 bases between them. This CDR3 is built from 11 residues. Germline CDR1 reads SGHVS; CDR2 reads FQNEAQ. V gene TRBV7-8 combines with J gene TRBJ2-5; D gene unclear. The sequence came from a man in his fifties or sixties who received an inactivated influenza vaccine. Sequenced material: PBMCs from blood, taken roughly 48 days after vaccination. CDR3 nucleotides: TGTGCCAGCAGCTTAGAATCTTCCCAGTACTTC. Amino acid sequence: CASSLESSQYF.